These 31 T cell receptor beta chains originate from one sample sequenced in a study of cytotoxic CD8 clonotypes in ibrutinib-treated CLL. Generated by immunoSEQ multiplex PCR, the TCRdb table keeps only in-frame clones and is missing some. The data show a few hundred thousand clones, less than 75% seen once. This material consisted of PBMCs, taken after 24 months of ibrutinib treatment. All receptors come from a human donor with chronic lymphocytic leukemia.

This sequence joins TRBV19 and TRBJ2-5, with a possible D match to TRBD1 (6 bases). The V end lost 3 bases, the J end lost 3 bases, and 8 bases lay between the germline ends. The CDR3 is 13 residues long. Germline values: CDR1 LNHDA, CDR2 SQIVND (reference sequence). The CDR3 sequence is CASSIEGEETQYF. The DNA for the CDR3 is TGTGCCAGTAGTATTGAGGGGGAAGAGACCCAGTACTTC.

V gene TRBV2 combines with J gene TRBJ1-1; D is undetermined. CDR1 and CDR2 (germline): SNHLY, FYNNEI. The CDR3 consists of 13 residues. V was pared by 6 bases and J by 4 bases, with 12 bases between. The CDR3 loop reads CASRVGLGTEAFF. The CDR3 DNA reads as TGTGCCAGCAGGGTGGGGTTGGGCACTGAAGCTTTCTTT.

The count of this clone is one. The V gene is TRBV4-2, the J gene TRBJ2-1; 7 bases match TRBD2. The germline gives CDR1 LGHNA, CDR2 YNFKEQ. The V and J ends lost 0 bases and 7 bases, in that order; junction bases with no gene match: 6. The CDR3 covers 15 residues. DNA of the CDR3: TGTGCCAGCAGCCAAGATATGGGGCGGGGGAATGAGCAGTTCTTC. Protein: CASSQDMGRGNEQFF.

The CDR3 reads CASSWKIDYGYTF. The CDR3 DNA follows: TGTGCCAGTTCGTGGAAAATAGATTATGGCTACACCTTC. The chain combines TRBV2 with TRBJ1-2; D is uncertain. V gave up 9 bases and J gave up 5 bases, with 16 bases separating them. The CDR3 loop spans 13 amino acids. The germline gives CDR1 SNHLY, CDR2 FYNNEI.

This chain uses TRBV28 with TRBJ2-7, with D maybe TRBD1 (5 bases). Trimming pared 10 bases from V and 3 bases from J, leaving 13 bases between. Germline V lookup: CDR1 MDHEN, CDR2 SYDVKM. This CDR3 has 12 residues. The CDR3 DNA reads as TGTGCCACCCACGACAGAGACTACGAGCAGTACTTC. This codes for CATHDRDYEQYF.

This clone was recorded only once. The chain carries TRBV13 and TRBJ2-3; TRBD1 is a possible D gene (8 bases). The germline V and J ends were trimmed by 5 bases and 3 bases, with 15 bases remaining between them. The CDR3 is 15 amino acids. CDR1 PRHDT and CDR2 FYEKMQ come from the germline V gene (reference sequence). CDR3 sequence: CASSPGGGRTDTQYF. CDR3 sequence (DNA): TGTGCCAGCAGCCCAGGGGGCGGGAGAACAGATACGCAGTATTTT.

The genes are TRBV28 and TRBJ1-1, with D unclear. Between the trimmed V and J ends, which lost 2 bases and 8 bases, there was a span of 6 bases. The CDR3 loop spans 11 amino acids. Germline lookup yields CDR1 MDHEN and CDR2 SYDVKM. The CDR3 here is CASSLGGEAFF. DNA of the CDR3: TGTGCCAGCAGTTTAGGCGGGGAAGCTTTCTTT.

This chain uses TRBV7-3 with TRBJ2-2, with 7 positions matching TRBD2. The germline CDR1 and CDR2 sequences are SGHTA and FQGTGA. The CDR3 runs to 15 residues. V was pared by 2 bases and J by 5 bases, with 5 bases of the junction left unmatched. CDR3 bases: TGTGCCAGCAGCTTAGGGTCCGGGGGGACCGGGGAGCTGTTTTTT. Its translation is CASSLGSGGTGELFF.

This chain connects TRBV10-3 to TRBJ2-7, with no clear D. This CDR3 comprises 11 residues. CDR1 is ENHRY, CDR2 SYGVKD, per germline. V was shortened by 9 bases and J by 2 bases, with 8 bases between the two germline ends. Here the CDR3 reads CAIRQTYEQYF. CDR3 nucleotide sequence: TGTGCCATACGGCAGACCTACGAGCAGTACTTC.

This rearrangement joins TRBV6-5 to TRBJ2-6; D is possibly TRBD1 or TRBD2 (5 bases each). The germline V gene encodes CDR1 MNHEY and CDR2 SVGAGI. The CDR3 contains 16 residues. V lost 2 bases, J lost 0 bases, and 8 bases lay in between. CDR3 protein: CASSYGGNSGANVLTF. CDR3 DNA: TGTGCCAGCAGTTACGGGGGAAACTCTGGGGCCAACGTCCTGACTTTC.

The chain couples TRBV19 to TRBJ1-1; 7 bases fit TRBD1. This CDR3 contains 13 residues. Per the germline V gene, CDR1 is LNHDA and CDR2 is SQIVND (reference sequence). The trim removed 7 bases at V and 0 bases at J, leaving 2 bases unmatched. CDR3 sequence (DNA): TGTGCCAGTAAGGACAGGATGAACACTGAAGCTTTCTTT. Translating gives CASKDRMNTEAFF.

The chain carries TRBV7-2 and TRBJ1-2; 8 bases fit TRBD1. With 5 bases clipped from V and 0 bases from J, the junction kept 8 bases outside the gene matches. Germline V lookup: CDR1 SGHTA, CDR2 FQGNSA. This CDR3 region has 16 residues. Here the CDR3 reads CASSPGTGLSNYGYTF. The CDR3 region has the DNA TGTGCCAGCAGCCCCGGGACAGGCCTCTCTAACTATGGCTACACCTTC.

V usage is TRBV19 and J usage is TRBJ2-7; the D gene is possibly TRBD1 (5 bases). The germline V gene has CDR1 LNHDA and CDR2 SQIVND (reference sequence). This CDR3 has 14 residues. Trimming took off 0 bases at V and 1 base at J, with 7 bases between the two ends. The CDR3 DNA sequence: TGTGCCAGTAGTATAGAGACAGCTTCCTACGAGCAGTACTTC. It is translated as CASSIETASYEQYF.

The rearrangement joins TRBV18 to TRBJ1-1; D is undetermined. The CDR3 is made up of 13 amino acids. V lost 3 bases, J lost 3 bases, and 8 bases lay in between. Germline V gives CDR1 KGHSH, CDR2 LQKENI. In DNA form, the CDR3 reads TGTGCCAGCTCACCCCGACCGGACACTGAAGCTTTCTTT. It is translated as CASSPRPDTEAFF.

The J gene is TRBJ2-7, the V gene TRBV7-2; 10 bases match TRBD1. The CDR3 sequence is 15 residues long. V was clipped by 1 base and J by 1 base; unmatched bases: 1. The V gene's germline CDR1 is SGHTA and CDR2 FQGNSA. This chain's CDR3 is CASSLGGQGSYEQYF. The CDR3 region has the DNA TGTGCCAGCAGCTTAGGGGGACAGGGGTCCTACGAGCAGTACTTC.

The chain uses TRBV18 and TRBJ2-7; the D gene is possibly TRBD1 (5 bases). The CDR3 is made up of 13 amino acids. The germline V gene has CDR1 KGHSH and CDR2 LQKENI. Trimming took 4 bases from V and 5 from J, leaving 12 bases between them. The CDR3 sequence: CASSRAGSHEQYF. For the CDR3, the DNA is TGTGCCAGCTCACGGGCAGGGTCTCACGAGCAGTACTTC.

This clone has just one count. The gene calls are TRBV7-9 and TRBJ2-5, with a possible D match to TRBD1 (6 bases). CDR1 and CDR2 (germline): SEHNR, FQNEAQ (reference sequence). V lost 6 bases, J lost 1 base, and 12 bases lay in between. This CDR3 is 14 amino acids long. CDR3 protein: CASSTGTPQETQYF. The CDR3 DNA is TGTGCCAGCAGTACCGGGACACCCCAAGAGACCCAGTACTTC.

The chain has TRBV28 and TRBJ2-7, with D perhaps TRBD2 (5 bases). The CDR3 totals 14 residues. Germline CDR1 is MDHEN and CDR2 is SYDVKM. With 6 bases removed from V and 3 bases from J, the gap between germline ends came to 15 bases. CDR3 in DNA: TGTGCCAGCAGCCCTCGAGGGTGGGTCTACGAGCAGTACTTC. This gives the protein CASSPRGWVYEQYF.

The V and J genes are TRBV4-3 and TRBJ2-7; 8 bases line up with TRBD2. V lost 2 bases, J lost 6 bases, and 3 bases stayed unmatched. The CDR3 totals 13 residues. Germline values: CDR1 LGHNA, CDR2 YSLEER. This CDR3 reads CASSQSGSGEQYF. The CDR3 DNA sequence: TGCGCCAGCAGCCAAAGCGGGAGTGGCGAGCAGTACTTC.

The CDR3 region has the DNA TGCGCCAGCAGCCAAGATGCCGGGACAGGGGTATACCCCTATGGCTACACCTTC. It specifies CASSQDAGTGVYPYGYTF. The genes are TRBV4-3 and TRBJ1-2; 10 bases map to TRBD1. This CDR3 region has 18 residues. The germline CDR1 and CDR2 sequences are LGHNA and YSLEER. The V segment lost 0 bases and the J segment 4 bases; nucleotides outside the gene matches: 11.

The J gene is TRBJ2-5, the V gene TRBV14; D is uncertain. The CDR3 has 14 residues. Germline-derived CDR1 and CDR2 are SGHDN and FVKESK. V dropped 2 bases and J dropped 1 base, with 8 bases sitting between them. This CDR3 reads CASSQSPIQETQYF. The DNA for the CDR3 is TGTGCCAGCAGCCAATCACCGATCCAAGAGACCCAGTACTTC.

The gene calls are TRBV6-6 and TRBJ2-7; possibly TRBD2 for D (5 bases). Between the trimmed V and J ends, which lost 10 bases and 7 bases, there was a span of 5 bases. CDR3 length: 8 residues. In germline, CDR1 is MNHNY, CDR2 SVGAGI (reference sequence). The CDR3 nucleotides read TGTGCCACGGGGGAGCAGTACTTC. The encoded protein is CATGEQYF.

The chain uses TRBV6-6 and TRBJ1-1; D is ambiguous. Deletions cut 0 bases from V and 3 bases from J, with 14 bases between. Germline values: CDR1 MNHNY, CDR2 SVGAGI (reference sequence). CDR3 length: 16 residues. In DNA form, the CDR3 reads TGTGCCAGCAGTTACTCAGGCAGCGGAGGGTACACTGAAGCTTTCTTT. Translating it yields CASSYSGSGGYTEAFF.

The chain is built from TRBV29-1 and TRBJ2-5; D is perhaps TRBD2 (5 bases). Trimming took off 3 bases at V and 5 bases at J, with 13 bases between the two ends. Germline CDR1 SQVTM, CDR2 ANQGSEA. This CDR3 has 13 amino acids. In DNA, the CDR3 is TGCAGCGTTGATTTCGGGGATAGTGAGACCCAGTACTTC. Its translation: CSVDFGDSETQYF.

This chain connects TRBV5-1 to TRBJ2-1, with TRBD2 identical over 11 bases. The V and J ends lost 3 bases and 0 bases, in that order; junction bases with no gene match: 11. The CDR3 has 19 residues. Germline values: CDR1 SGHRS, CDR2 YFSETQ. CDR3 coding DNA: TGCGCCAGCAGCTGGCTAACTAGCGGGGGTACTAACTCCTACAATGAGCAGTTCTTC. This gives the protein CASSWLTSGGTNSYNEQFF.

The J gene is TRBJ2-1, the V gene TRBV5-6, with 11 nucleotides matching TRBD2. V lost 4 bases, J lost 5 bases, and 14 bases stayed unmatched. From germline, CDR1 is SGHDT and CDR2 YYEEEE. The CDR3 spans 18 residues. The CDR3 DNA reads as TGTGCCAGCAGCCCAACTTCGGGGACTAGCGGTGTCCACAATGAGCAGTTCTTC. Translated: CASSPTSGTSGVHNEQFF.

CDR3 region: CASGLGRLELNNEQFF. In DNA, the CDR3 is TGTGCTAGTGGTTTGGGTAGACTAGAACTGAACAATGAGCAGTTCTTC. The chain joins TRBV12-5 to TRBJ2-1, with D possibly TRBD2 on 6 matching bases. Trimming pared 1 base from V and 5 bases from J, leaving 15 bases between. The CDR3 spans 16 residues. Germline CDR1 reads LGHNT; CDR2 reads FRNRAP.

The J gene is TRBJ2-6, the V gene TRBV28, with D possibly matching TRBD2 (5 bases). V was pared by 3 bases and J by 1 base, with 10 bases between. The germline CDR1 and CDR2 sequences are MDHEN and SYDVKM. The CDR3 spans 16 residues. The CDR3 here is CASSFSPGSGANVLTF. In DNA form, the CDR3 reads TGTGCCAGCAGTTTTTCCCCGGGATCTGGGGCCAACGTCCTGACTTTC.

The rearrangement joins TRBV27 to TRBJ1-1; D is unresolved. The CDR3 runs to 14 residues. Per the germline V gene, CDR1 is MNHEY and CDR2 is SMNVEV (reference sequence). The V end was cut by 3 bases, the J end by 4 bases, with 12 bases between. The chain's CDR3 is CASSFYRGFTEAFF. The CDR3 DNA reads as TGTGCCAGCAGTTTTTATAGAGGGTTCACTGAAGCTTTCTTT.

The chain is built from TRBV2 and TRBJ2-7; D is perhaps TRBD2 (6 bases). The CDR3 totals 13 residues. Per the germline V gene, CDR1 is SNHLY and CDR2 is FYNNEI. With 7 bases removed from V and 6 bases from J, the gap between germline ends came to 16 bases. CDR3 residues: CASKEGTLGEQYF. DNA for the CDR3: TGTGCCAGCAAGGAGGGGACTCTGGGCGAGCAGTACTTC.

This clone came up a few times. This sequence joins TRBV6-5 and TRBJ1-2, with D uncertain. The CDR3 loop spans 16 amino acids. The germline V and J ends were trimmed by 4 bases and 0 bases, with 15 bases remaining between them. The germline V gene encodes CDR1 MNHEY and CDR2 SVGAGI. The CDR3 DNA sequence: TGTGCCAGCAGTTCGCTTCCGGACCAACCTAACTATGGCTACACCTTC. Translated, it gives CASSSLPDQPNYGYTF.